These 29 T cell receptor beta chains were sequenced from one sample in a study of control samples from healthy donors and cancer patients. Clones were sequenced by immunoSEQ multiplex PCR, and TCRdb holds only the in-frame ones, with some missing. The table records around 100,000 clones, roughly nine tenths of them present only once. The sample comprised blood. These receptor sequences come from a woman aged 45-65 years in good health.

This rearrangement joins TRBV13 to TRBJ2-2, with D hard to call. V shed 4 bases and J shed 8 bases, with 5 bases lying between them. Germline V lookup: CDR1 PRHDT, CDR2 FYEKMQ (reference sequence). CDR3 length equals 11 residues. As DNA, the CDR3 is TGTGCCAGCAGCTCCTTTGGGGAGCTGTTTTTT. Its translation is CASSSFGELFF.

The CDR3 region is CAISEGLAGEQYV. The CDR3 nucleotides are TGTGCCATCAGTGAAGGACTAGCGGGAGAGCAGTACGTC. V and J are TRBV10-3 and TRBJ2-7, with TRBD2 identical over 12 bases. Germline trimming cut 3 bases from V and 7 bases from J; bases unmatched to any gene: 1. This CDR3 region has 13 residues. Germline CDR1 ENHRY, CDR2 SYGVKD.

The chain links TRBV7-2 to TRBJ2-5; 7 bases agree with TRBD1. CDR1 and CDR2 (germline): SGHTA, FQGNSA. The junction had 5 bases not matched to a gene; V was cut back by 5 bases and J by 2 bases. This CDR3 has 14 residues. The CDR3 here is CASSPPDRQETQYF. The CDR3 DNA reads as TGTGCCAGCAGCCCGCCGGACAGGCAAGAGACCCAGTACTTC.

This rearrangement joins TRBV5-8 to TRBJ2-5; a weak D match, TRBD2 (5 bases). This CDR3 contains 15 residues. V lost 7 bases and J lost 3, with 19 bases in between. Germline CDR1 and CDR2: SGHTS and YDEGEE. CDR3 residues: CASGKSGRLKETQYF. The CDR3 nucleotides read TGTGCCAGCGGGAAAAGCGGCCGACTCAAAGAGACCCAGTACTTC.

The CDR3 nucleotides read TGTGCCAGCAGTACCAGGACTAGCGGGAGAGAGACCCAGTACTTC. It encodes CASSTRTSGRETQYF. The chain couples TRBV11-3 to TRBJ2-5, with 13 bases identical to TRBD2. Looked up from germline, CDR1 is SGHNT and CDR2 is YENEEA. The CDR3 is made up of 15 amino acids. V lost 6 bases and J lost 4; bases outside the gene matches: 5.

CDR3 DNA: TGTGCCAGCAGCCCGCAGGATAGGGGTGGCGGGGAGCTGTTTTTT. Translated: CASSPQDRGGGELFF. The V call is TRBV9, the J call TRBJ2-2, with D possibly being TRBD1 (5 bases). Trimming pared 4 bases from V and 7 bases from J, leaving 17 bases between. The CDR3 has 15 amino acids. CDR1 is SGDLS, CDR2 YYNGEE, per germline.

The CDR3 sequence: CAISRTDTQYF. DNA for the CDR3: TGTGCCATCAGCCGGACAGATACGCAGTATTTT. The V gene is TRBV10-3, the J gene TRBJ2-3, with D unresolved. V dropped 6 bases and J dropped 3 bases, with 4 bases sitting between them. Germline CDR1 and CDR2: ENHRY and SYGVKD. The CDR3 has 11 residues.

This rearrangement joins TRBV5-4 to TRBJ1-1; TRBD1 is a possible D gene (6 bases). This CDR3 has 14 amino acids. Germline CDR1 reads SGHNT; CDR2 reads YYREEE (reference sequence). V lost 2 bases and J lost 1, with 9 bases in between. For the CDR3, the DNA is TGTGCCAGCAGCTTAGACAGGAGGAACACTGAAGCTTTCTTT. Protein product: CASSLDRRNTEAFF.

The chain uses TRBV29-1 and TRBJ1-4; D not resolved. V was clipped by 6 bases and J by 1 base, with 12 bases between them. The CDR3 consists of 14 residues. Germline-derived CDR1 and CDR2 are SQVTM and ANQGSEA. The CDR3 DNA is TGCAGCGTCCTTCTAGGGAGAACTAATGAAAAACTGTTTTTT. Protein sequence: CSVLLGRTNEKLFF.

This clone was recorded a few times. CDR3 protein: CASSRGGRNSPLHF. The CDR3 DNA is TGTGCCAGCAGCAGGGGAGGGCGCAATTCACCCCTCCACTTT. The rearrangement links TRBV3-1 (or the pseudogene TRBV3-2) to TRBJ1-6; possibly TRBD1 for D (5 bases). With 5 bases removed from V and 7 bases from J, the gap between germline ends came to 12 bases. The CDR3 loop spans 14 amino acids. Germline CDR1 and CDR2: LGHDT and YNNKEL (reference sequence).

This clone was detected many times. The rearrangement links TRBV5-4 to TRBJ1-1; D is ambiguous. Trimming removed 0 bases from V and 7 bases from J, with 7 bases in between. The CDR3 has 12 amino acids. Germline V gene sequence: CDR1 SGHNT, CDR2 YYREEE (reference sequence). CDR3 loop: CASSLGHIEAFF. The CDR3 DNA reads TGTGCCAGCAGCTTGGGACACATTGAAGCTTTCTTT.

The rearrangement links TRBV6-1 to TRBJ2-7, with TRBD2 as a possible D gene (6 bases). This CDR3 has 15 amino acids. V was pared by 1 base and J by 2 bases, with 12 bases between. From germline, CDR1 is MNHNS and CDR2 SASEGT. The CDR3 is CASSEEGGAPYEQYV. CDR3 nucleotide sequence: TGTGCCAGCAGTGAAGAAGGAGGGGCCCCCTACGAGCAGTACGTC.

The rearrangement uses TRBV7-2 and TRBJ2-1; D perhaps matches TRBD2 (6 bases). The germline CDR1 and CDR2 sequences are SGHTA and FQGNSA. The CDR3 extends over 15 amino acids. V shed 7 bases and J shed 4 bases, with 17 bases lying between them. CDR3 in DNA: TGTGCCAGCACCCATGGCGGGACCGGGTACAATGAGCAGTTCTTC. It codes for CASTHGGTGYNEQFF.

J is TRBJ2-7 and V is TRBV27; D is possibly TRBD1 or TRBD2 (7 bases each). Germline CDR1 and CDR2: MNHEY and SMNVEV (reference sequence). The V end lost 6 bases, the J end lost 1 base, and 13 bases lay between the germline ends. The CDR3 runs to 14 residues. The CDR3 DNA reads as TGTGCCAGCAGGAGACAGGGAGGGTCCTACGAGCAGTACTTC. This codes for CASRRQGGSYEQYF.

V and J are TRBV5-1 and TRBJ2-7; 8 bases match TRBD1. CDR3 length: 11 amino acids. V lost 4 bases to trimming and J lost 11 bases; unmatched junction nucleotides: 5. Germline loops: CDR1 SGHRS, CDR2 YFSETQ. CDR3 in DNA: TGCGCCAGCAGCCCCGGACAGGGAGAGTACTTC. This translates into CASSPGQGEYF.

This sequence joins TRBV6-5 and TRBJ2-3, with D tentatively TRBD1 (6 bases). Trimming took 4 bases from V and 5 from J, leaving 10 bases between them. CDR3 length equals 13 residues. CDR1 is MNHEY and CDR2 is SVGAGI in the germline V gene. CDR3 region: CASSWLGGDTQYF. The CDR3 region has the DNA TGTGCCAGCAGTTGGCTAGGGGGAGATACGCAGTATTTT.

The chain combines TRBV5-4 with TRBJ2-1; 10 bases align to TRBD1. The CDR3 length is 16 residues. Germline loops: CDR1 SGHNT, CDR2 YYREEE (reference sequence). Unmatched junction bases numbered 9, after V lost 4 bases and J lost 5 bases. CDR3 sequence reads: CASSPGPGQGNNEQFF. Written as DNA, the CDR3 is TGTGCCAGCAGCCCGGGACCGGGACAGGGGAACAATGAGCAGTTCTTC.

The rearrangement links TRBV5-1 to TRBJ2-5; D gene uncertain. Trimming cost V 1 base and J 1 base, with 5 bases left between them. The CDR3 has 13 residues. Germline assignment: CDR1 SGHRS and CDR2 YFSETQ. CDR3 amino acids: CASSLQIQETQYF. Here the CDR3 DNA reads TGCGCCAGCAGCTTGCAGATCCAAGAGACCCAGTACTTC.

This clone was detected only a few times. The V gene is TRBV30, the J gene TRBJ2-3; TRBD1 or TRBD2 may be the D gene (6 bases each). Germline V gene sequence: CDR1 GTSNPN, CDR2 SVGIG (reference sequence). V was pared by 1 base and J by 1 base, with 9 bases between. The CDR3 sequence is 14 residues long. The CDR3 DNA reads as TGTGCCTGGAGTGGGGGGGCCGGCACAGATACGCAGTATTTT. Translating it yields CAWSGGAGTDTQYF. Full variable domain (outside the CDR3, taken from reference TRBV30 and TRBJ2-3): SQTIHQWPATLVQPVGSPLSLECTVEGTSNPNLYWYRQAAGRGLQLLFYSVGIGQISSEVPQNLSASRPQDRQFILSSKKLLLSDSGFYLCAWSGGAGTDTQYFGPGTRLTVL.

The chain carries TRBV3-1 (or the pseudogene TRBV3-2) and TRBJ2-3; 11 bases line up with TRBD2. The CDR3 covers 17 residues. Trimming took 4 bases from V and 2 from J; bases not matched to a gene: 8. Germline V gives CDR1 LGHDT, CDR2 YNNKEL (reference sequence). Here the CDR3 DNA reads TGTGCCAGCAGCCCCAGACTAGCGGGAACATACACAGATACGCAGTATTTT. This gives the protein CASSPRLAGTYTDTQYF.

This clone was detected only once. This sequence joins TRBV9 and TRBJ1-1, with 7 bases identical to TRBD1. Germline V gives CDR1 SGDLS, CDR2 YYNGEE. The ends lost 4 bases at V and 4 bases at J; junction bases unmatched: 10. The CDR3 loop spans 15 amino acids. The CDR3 DNA reads as TGTGCCAGCAGCCCGCAGACAGGGCGTGTCACTGAAGCTTTCTTT. The encoded protein is CASSPQTGRVTEAFF.

The CDR3 protein is CASSKKLDEQFF. The CDR3 DNA follows: TGTGCCAGCAGTAAAAAACTAGACGAGCAGTTCTTC. This rearrangement joins TRBV6-5 to TRBJ2-1, with a weak D call TRBD2 (5 bases). Trimming left V 5 bases short and J 10 bases short, with 12 bases between. CDR3 length equals 12 residues. Looked up from germline, CDR1 is MNHEY and CDR2 is SVGAGI.

The chain links TRBV7-6 to TRBJ2-5; perhaps TRBD1 as D (6 bases). This CDR3 comprises 14 residues. The germline gives CDR1 SGHVS, CDR2 FNYEAQ. With 1 base removed from V and 5 bases from J, the gap between germline ends came to 11 bases. The DNA for the CDR3 is TGTGCCAGCAGCTTAGGGACAGTGGTGGAGACCCAGTACTTC. This encodes CASSLGTVVETQYF.

The chain links TRBV7-2 to TRBJ1-5, with 7 bases fitting TRBD1. Germline V gene sequence: CDR1 SGHTA, CDR2 FQGNSA. V was pared by 1 base and J by 4 bases, with 4 bases of the junction left unmatched. This CDR3 is 15 amino acids long. CDR3 amino acids: CASSLGPGGNQPQHF. CDR3 nucleotide sequence: TGTGCCAGCAGCTTAGGACCAGGGGGTAATCAGCCCCAGCATTTT.

The CDR3 loop reads CASSFRDRATGELFF. The CDR3 DNA reads TGTGCCAGCAGCTTCCGGGACAGGGCCACCGGGGAGCTGTTTTTT. The V and J genes are TRBV5-6 and TRBJ2-2; 9 nucleotides agree with TRBD1. The CDR3 has 15 amino acids. The germline V gene encodes CDR1 SGHDT and CDR2 YYEEEE. V lost 2 bases and J lost 4; bases outside the gene matches: 3.

The rearrangement joins TRBV4-3 to TRBJ2-1, with a weak D call TRBD1 (6 bases). Trimming pared 8 bases from V and 2 bases from J, leaving 16 bases between. The CDR3 contains 15 residues. Per germline, CDR1 LGHNA and CDR2 YSLEER. The CDR3: CASGKYRAAYNEQFF. The CDR3 DNA sequence: TGCGCCAGCGGTAAATACAGGGCGGCCTACAATGAGCAGTTCTTC.

The V and J genes are TRBV6-6 and TRBJ2-2; 7 bases map to TRBD1. Germline CDR1 reads MNHNY; CDR2 reads SVGAGI (reference sequence). Trimming at V came to 8 bases and at J to 1 base, leaving 13 bases not matched to a gene. This CDR3 is built from 17 residues. This CDR3 is CASRRRGNLQNTGELFF. Written as DNA, the CDR3 is TGTGCCAGCCGTCGCAGGGGGAATCTACAGAACACCGGGGAGCTGTTTTTT.

V is TRBV18 and J is TRBJ2-5, with D hard to call. This CDR3 comprises 13 residues. V lost 3 bases and J 2 bases, leaving 7 bases between the germline ends. The germline V gene encodes CDR1 KGHSH and CDR2 LQKENI. CDR3 nucleotides: TGTGCCAGCTCACCGGGCCGGCAAGAGACCCAGTACTTC. This encodes CASSPGRQETQYF.

The chain is built from TRBV11-2 and TRBJ1-1; tentative D call: TRBD1 (5 bases). With 5 bases removed from V and 3 bases from J, the gap between germline ends came to 10 bases. This CDR3 comprises 13 residues. CDR1 is SGHAT and CDR2 is FQNNGV in the germline V gene. For the CDR3, the DNA is TGTGCCAGCAGCCCGGGGACCTACACTGAAGCTTTCTTT. As protein: CASSPGTYTEAFF.